This T cell receptor (beta chain) was sequenced during a study of T cells expressing NK-cell markers. Across the whole study: Underlying the TCR beta repertoires were sorted CD3+CD56+NKG2C+, CD3+CD56+NKG2C- and CD3+CD56-NKG2C+ T cells. Study-wide findings and caveats: The study found dominant NKG2C+ clonotypes at about 1.0-7.5% of CD8+ T cells in roughly six donors.

After re-calling the 5' RACE reads, TCRdb lists one entry per CDR3 protein, DNA absent. This sample contains a few hundred thousand distinct CDR3 sequences. The germline gives CDR1 SGHRS, CDR2 YFSETQ. The CDR3 is 16 amino acids. As for this clonotype: Its antigen is undetermined.

The sequence was obtained from a man aged 18 to 29 in good health. V is TRBV5-1 and J is TRBJ2-4; TCRdb gives TRBD1 as the D gene, but with no DNA this cannot be confirmed. Sequenced material: blood T cells: a sorted CD56 or NKG2C T cell subset, CD4+ or CD8+ T cells, or bulk PBMC T cells (not recorded which). CDR3 region: CASSYGAEAAKNIQYF.